These 28 T cell receptor beta chains were all obtained from the same sample, sequenced in a study of T cell repertoires in cytomegalovirus infection. These receptors are not linked to any known antigen. TCRdb analysed the reads with MiXCR anew, one entry per CDR3 protein. The sample shows roughly 220,000 distinct CDR3 sequences, roughly 34% of them seen only once. This specimen was CD8+ T cells from cultured PBMCs, taken from culture after CMV antigen stimulation. These receptors all come from a human donor in good health (CMV status not recorded). Some clones in this sample may be carry-over from other donors' samples.

The chain uses TRBV6-5 and TRBJ2-7; D might be TRBD1 or TRBD2, each matching 5 bases. The germline CDR1 and CDR2 sequences are MNHEY and SVGAGI. Trimming cost V 8 bases and J 1 base, with 9 bases left between them. This CDR3 has 12 amino acids. CDR3 in DNA: TGTGCCAGCGAGGGACCGTCCTACGAGCAGTACTTC. It encodes CASEGPSYEQYF.

The CDR3 here is CASSSGTRNEQFF. The CDR3 bases are TGTGCCAGCAGCTCCGGGACCCGCAATGAGCAGTTCTTC. The V and J genes are TRBV11-2 and TRBJ2-1, with D possibly called TRBD1 or TRBD2 (5 bases each). Looked up from germline, CDR1 is SGHAT and CDR2 is FQNNGV. The CDR3 spans 13 residues. V dropped 4 bases and J dropped 6 bases, with 10 bases sitting between them.

Only a few counts were recorded for this clonotype. V gene TRBV7-8 combines with J gene TRBJ2-3, with D maybe TRBD2 (7 bases). Trimming shortened V by 3 bases and J by 4 bases, and 8 bases separated the two germline ends. The germline CDR1 and CDR2 sequences are SGHVS and FQNEAQ. This CDR3 has 13 residues. CDR3 in amino acids: CASSLGGPDTQYF. The CDR3 bases are TGTGCCAGCAGCTTGGGGGGGCCAGATACGCAGTATTTT.

This clonotype was picked up a small number of times. This sequence joins TRBV9 and TRBJ2-3; TRBD2 agrees at 11 bases. The CDR3 consists of 15 residues. Germline assignment: CDR1 SGDLS and CDR2 YYNGEE. J was trimmed by 5 bases and V by 8 bases; bases with no gene match: 10. The CDR3 DNA follows: TGTGCCAGTAGCTATAGCGGGGGGGCAGGAGATACGCAGTATTTT. Translation gives CASSYSGGAGDTQYF.

This clonotype was detected a few times. The chain employs TRBV12-3 or TRBV12-4 and TRBJ1-2, with D uncertain. The CDR3 is 16 amino acids. The ends were cut back, 3 bases at V and 6 bases at J, with 20 bases in the middle. Written as DNA, the CDR3 is TGTGCCAGCAGTTTTTTTCACCGAGACGGACCGGATGGCTACACCTTC. It codes for CASSFFHRDGPDGYTF.

This chain connects TRBV4-2 to TRBJ2-1; TRBD2 aligns across 11 bases. With 1 base clipped from V and 5 bases from J, the junction kept 1 base outside the gene matches. Germline lookup yields CDR1 LGHNA and CDR2 YNFKEQ. The CDR3 loop spans 15 amino acids. The CDR3 loop is CASSQVLAGDNEQFF. CDR3 sequence (DNA): TGTGCCAGCAGCCAAGTACTAGCGGGAGACAATGAGCAGTTCTTC.

Here the CDR3 reads CASSPWGTGTNYGYTF. CDR3 in DNA: TGTGCCAGCAGTCCCTGGGGGACAGGGACCAACTATGGCTACACCTTC. V is TRBV12-3 or TRBV12-4 and J is TRBJ1-2; TRBD1 matches at 9 bases. CDR3 size: 16 residues. The V and J ends lost 5 bases and 2 bases, in that order; junction bases with no gene match: 9.

V and J are TRBV11-2 and TRBJ2-2, with unresolved D. With 8 bases removed from V and 4 bases from J, the gap between germline ends came to 8 bases. The CDR3 loop spans 12 amino acids. The V gene's germline CDR1 is SGHAT and CDR2 FQNNGV. The CDR3 region has the DNA TGTGCCAGCCAGCGAATCACCGGGGAGCTGTTTTTT. It is translated as CASQRITGELFF.

This clonotype came up a few times. The rearrangement links TRBV4-2 to TRBJ2-1; no clear D. The CDR3 is 13 amino acids. V gave up 0 bases and J gave up 7 bases, with 7 bases separating them. Germline lookup yields CDR1 LGHNA and CDR2 YNFKEQ. CDR3 DNA sequence: TGTGCCAGCAGCCAAGAGGAGAAGAATGAGCAGTTCTTC. Protein sequence: CASSQEEKNEQFF.

The gene calls are TRBV15 and TRBJ2-7, with D uncertain. This CDR3 has 13 residues. The ends were cut back, 0 bases at V and 7 bases at J, with 10 bases in the middle. CDR1 is LNHNV and CDR2 is YYDKDF in the germline V gene (reference sequence). CDR3 loop: CATSRDRSGEQYF. The CDR3 DNA is TGTGCCACCAGCAGAGATCGCAGTGGGGAGCAGTACTTC.

The chain links TRBV12-5 to TRBJ1-1; TRBD1 matches at 8 bases. J lost 8 bases, V lost 6 bases, and 5 bases had no gene match. The CDR3 has 12 residues. CDR1 is LGHNT and CDR2 is FRNRAP in the germline V gene. In nucleotides, the CDR3 is TGTGCTAGTGGATGGACAGGGTTCGAAGCTTTCTTT. This translates into CASGWTGFEAFF.

V usage is TRBV11-3 and J usage is TRBJ2-1; D is unresolved. Trimming took 0 bases from V and 7 from J, leaving 16 bases between them. Germline loops: CDR1 SGHNT, CDR2 YENEEA. CDR3 length: 16 amino acids. The CDR3 protein is CASSLDQAVWPNEQFF. CDR3 coding DNA: TGTGCCAGCAGCTTAGATCAGGCAGTTTGGCCTAATGAGCAGTTCTTC.

The chain links TRBV6-5 to TRBJ2-2; D unresolved. The CDR3 totals 14 residues. CDR1 MNHEY and CDR2 SVGAGI come from the germline V gene. Trimming removed 3 bases from V and 2 bases from J, with 7 bases in between. The CDR3 region has the DNA TGTGCCAGCAGTTATTCCGATAACACCGGGGAGCTGTTTTTT. It encodes CASSYSDNTGELFF.

This clonotype was counted only a few times. J is TRBJ2-7 and V is TRBV28; a weak D match, TRBD1 (6 bases). Deletions cut 1 base from V and 3 bases from J, with 7 bases between. The CDR3 is 13 residues long. The V gene's germline CDR1 is MDHEN and CDR2 SYDVKM. The CDR3 DNA is TGTGCCAGCAGTTTATCAGGGGTCTACGAGCAGTACTTC. Protein: CASSLSGVYEQYF. The full variable domain, with the rest looked up from reference TRBV28 and TRBJ2-7, is DVKVTQSSRYLVKRTGEKVFLECVQDMDHENMFWYRQDPGLGLRLIYFSYDVKMKEKGDIPEGYSVSREKKERFSLILESASTNQTSMYLCASSLSGVYEQYFGPGTRLTVT.

The rearrangement joins TRBV27 to TRBJ1-5; D is perhaps TRBD1 (5 bases). Trimming stripped 4 bases from V and 2 bases from J, with 18 bases between. The germline CDR1 and CDR2 sequences are MNHEY and SMNVEV (reference sequence). CDR3 length: 17 amino acids. DNA for the CDR3: TGTGCCAGCAGTTACCAAGGGACTCTGATAGGCAATCAGCCCCAGCATTTT. Residues: CASSYQGTLIGNQPQHF.

The chain couples TRBV5-6 to TRBJ1-2; D gene uncertain. CDR1 and CDR2 (germline): SGHDT, YYEEEE. The V and J ends lost 3 bases and 8 bases respectively, with 8 bases between them. This CDR3 is built from 11 residues. The CDR3, as DNA: TGTGCCAGCAGCTCTGGACTGGGCTACACCTTC. Its translation is CASSSGLGYTF.

The rearrangement joins TRBV9 to TRBJ1-1, with TRBD1 matching 9 bases. Germline values: CDR1 SGDLS, CDR2 YYNGEE. V gave up 3 bases and J gave up 0 bases; unmatched junction bases: 3. The CDR3 is made up of 15 amino acids. CDR3 loop: CASSDRTGVNTEAFF. The CDR3 DNA follows: TGTGCCAGCAGCGACAGGACAGGGGTGAACACTGAAGCTTTCTTT.

This rearrangement joins TRBV12-3 or TRBV12-4 to TRBJ2-1, with D unresolved. V gave up 1 base and J gave up 0 bases, with 13 bases separating them. CDR3 length equals 17 residues. The CDR3 here is CASSLGTAPSSYNEQFF. For the CDR3, the DNA is TGTGCCAGCAGTTTAGGGACGGCTCCTAGCTCCTACAATGAGCAGTTCTTC.

The chain couples TRBV19 to TRBJ1-5, with no clear D. V was cut by 6 bases and J by 4 bases, with 10 bases left in between. From germline, CDR1 is LNHDA and CDR2 SQIVND (reference sequence). CDR3 length: 13 residues. The CDR3 bases are TGTGCCAGTAGCTGGGGAGAAAATCAGCCCCAGCATTTT. Translation: CASSWGENQPQHF.

The chain couples TRBV5-1 to TRBJ2-2, with 8 bases that match TRBD2. CDR3 length equals 17 residues. Unmatched junction bases numbered 8, after V lost 4 bases and J lost 0 bases. CDR1 is SGHRS, CDR2 YFSETQ, per germline. CDR3 loop: CASSRSSGAANTGELFF. CDR3 DNA: TGCGCCAGCAGCCGCAGTAGCGGGGCCGCGAACACCGGGGAGCTGTTTTTT.

This clonotype turned up a few times. The V call is TRBV7-3, the J call TRBJ2-5; the D gene is possibly TRBD1 (6 bases). The CDR3 has 13 amino acids. The germline CDR1 and CDR2 sequences are SGHTA and FQGTGA. Trimming took 6 bases from V and 5 from J, leaving 13 bases between them. Here the CDR3 DNA reads TGTGCCAGCAGTGCAGGGGTCGGGGAGACCCAGTACTTC. Residues: CASSAGVGETQYF.

The rearrangement uses TRBV7-6 and TRBJ1-2; D is ambiguous. Germline V gene data show CDR1 as SGHVS and CDR2 as FNYEAQ. This CDR3 has 13 amino acids. Trimming pared 0 bases from V and 5 bases from J, leaving 7 bases between. This chain's CDR3 is CASSLAMAYGYTF. The CDR3 DNA is TGTGCCAGCAGCTTAGCGATGGCGTATGGCTACACCTTC. Complete variable domain (other parts from reference TRBV7-6 and TRBJ1-2): GAGVSQSPRYKVTKRGQDVALRCDPISGHVSLYWYRQALGQGPEFLTYFNYEAQQDKSGLPNDRFSAERPEGSISTLTIQRTEQRDSAMYRCASSLAMAYGYTFGSGTRLTVV.

This clonotype has more than one count but fewer than ten. This chain uses TRBV6-1 with TRBJ2-6; no clear D. The V gene lost 2 bases and the J gene lost 4 bases, with 9 bases spanning the gap. Germline CDR1 MNHNS, CDR2 SASEGT. This CDR3 region has 15 residues. The CDR3 bases are TGTGCCAGCAGTGAAAGGTTTCTGGGGGCCAACGTCCTGACTTTC. Its translation is CASSERFLGANVLTF.

This clonotype has a count of ten or more. The chain has TRBV7-2 and TRBJ2-5; 7 bases agree with TRBD2. The trim removed 5 bases at V and 1 base at J, leaving 13 bases unmatched. The CDR3 runs to 17 residues. The germline V gene has CDR1 SGHTA and CDR2 FQGNSA. The CDR3 bases are TGTGCCAGCAGCCGACTGAGCGGGGCCGTTGGCCAAGAGACCCAGTACTTC. It is translated as CASSRLSGAVGQETQYF.

The chain couples TRBV20-1 to TRBJ1-1; possible D gene TRBD1, 6 bases. Germline lookup yields CDR1 DFQATT and CDR2 SNEGSKA (reference sequence). The CDR3 runs 12 residues. V was pared by 3 bases and J by 5 bases, with 10 bases between. The CDR3 DNA is TGCAGTGCTAGGGCAGGGGAGACTGAAGCTTTCTTT. It translates to CSARAGETEAFF.

Worth noting for this clonotype: A read error may produce the germline difference seen at one junction end. The rearrangement joins TRBV4-1 to TRBJ2-7; unclear D gene. The CDR3 spans 15 residues. The germline CDR1 and CDR2 sequences are MGHRA and YSYEKL. CDR3 nucleotide sequence: TGTTCCAGCAGCCAACGTTTAGGGCCTAGGAGCGAGCAGTACTTC. It specifies CSSSQRLGPRSEQYF.

This clonotype showed up just a few times. The J gene is TRBJ2-2, the V gene TRBV27, with D uncertain. Germline-derived CDR1 and CDR2 are MNHEY and SMNVEV (reference sequence). The V end was cut by 3 bases, the J end by 1 base, with 6 bases between. The length of the CDR3 is 14 residues. The CDR3 region has the DNA TGTGCCAGCAGTTTTGCCCAGAACACCGGGGAGCTGTTTTTT. It codes for CASSFAQNTGELFF.

This clonotype was seen a handful of times. V and J are TRBV7-8 and TRBJ1-5, with unresolved D. V lost 1 base and J lost 4, with 11 bases in between. CDR3 length equals 15 residues. CDR1 and CDR2 (germline): SGHVS, FQNEAQ. The CDR3 coding sequence is TGTGCCAGCAGCTTAGGGGCGCGTGATAATCAGCCCCAGCATTTT. It translates to CASSLGARDNQPQHF.